The 11 T cell receptor beta chains below come from one sample, sequenced in a study of regulatory T cells in long-lasting Graves disease. Time point of the sample: newly diagnosed GD, antithyroid drugs for less than 3 months. The TCR library was made from RNA extracted from PBMCs. Construction of TCR beta libraries relied on iRepertoire HTBI primers and on Arm-PCR targeting CDR3 regions. TCRdb reanalysed the multiplex PCR reads using MiXCR and keeps one entry per CDR3 protein. The data contain about 470,000 distinct CDR3 sequences, about 15% of them singletons. These data were likewise used in another study, on T cells in Graves' hyperthyroidism and ophthalmopathy.

The sample here was peripheral blood mononuclear cells (PBMCs), taken at new diagnosis, from a patient treated with antithyroid drugs. Receptor source: a young woman with Graves disease.

A few counts support this clonotype. The CDR3 DNA follows: TGTGCCAGCAGCTTATTGGGAACCCGACGTGAGACCCAGTACTTC. This gives the protein CASSLLGTRRETQYF. V is TRBV11-2 and J is TRBJ2-5; D ambiguous. V gave up 2 bases and J gave up 5 bases, with 15 bases separating them. Germline V lookup: CDR1 SGHAT, CDR2 FQNNGV. The CDR3 has 15 residues.

This clonotype came up a few times. This may arise from a read error, as a much more abundant clone is one base away. This sequence joins TRBV20-1 and TRBJ2-7, with 8 bases fitting TRBD2. CDR3 size: 14 residues. Germline CDR1 DFQATT, CDR2 SNEGSKA (reference sequence). CDR3 coding DNA: TGCAGTGCTAGAGTGCTAGCGGGTTCCTGCGAGCAGTACTTC. Its protein is CSARVLAGSCEQYF.

The genes are TRBV12-3 or TRBV12-4 and TRBJ2-7; D may be TRBD2 (6 bases). The CDR3 is 16 amino acids. V shed 5 bases and J shed 3 bases, with 20 bases lying between them. The CDR3 here is CASSPQYSGRFYEQYF. The CDR3 bases are TGTGCCAGCAGTCCTCAATACTCGGGGAGGTTCTACGAGCAGTACTTC.

This clonotype was recorded at least ten times. The chain is built from TRBV7-6 and TRBJ2-3; 9 positions agree with TRBD2. There are 19 residues in the CDR3. Germline loops: CDR1 SGHVS, CDR2 FNYEAQ. Germline trimming cut 3 bases from V and 8 bases from J; bases unmatched to any gene: 21. The CDR3 DNA sequence: TGTGCCAGCAGCTTGTCGGCTAGCGGGATCTTGCTCACGTCGGGTACGCAGTATTTT. It specifies CASSLSASGILLTSGTQYF.

This clonotype was seen only once. The chain combines TRBV11-3 with TRBJ1-6, with TRBD1 matching 10 bases. This CDR3 comprises 16 residues. Germline CDR1 and CDR2: SGHNT and YENEEA. Trimming at V came to 1 base and at J to 10 bases, leaving 7 bases not matched to a gene. The CDR3 protein is CASSLAETGGYSPLHF. As DNA, the CDR3 is TGTGCCAGCAGCTTAGCGGAGACAGGGGGCTACTCACCCCTCCACTTT.

In its sample, this clonotype was seen many times. J is TRBJ1-1 and V is TRBV20-1; D is ambiguous. The germline V gene has CDR1 DFQATT and CDR2 SNEGSKA (reference sequence). The CDR3 contains 10 residues. Trimming removed 5 bases from V and 5 bases from J, with 6 bases in between. The CDR3 DNA is TGCAGTGCTGTGCGAACTGAAGCTTTCTTT. It is translated as CSAVRTEAFF.

The sample holds many counts of this clonotype. The chain combines TRBV20-1 with TRBJ2-1, with D perhaps matching TRBD1 or TRBD2 (5 bases each). The V end was cut by 5 bases, the J end by 6 bases, with 20 bases between. The CDR3 length is 15 residues. CDR1 is DFQATT and CDR2 is SNEGSKA in the germline V gene (reference sequence). In nucleotides, the CDR3 is TGCAGTGCTGAGACCACCCCGGGGCGGGCCAATGAGCAGTTCTTC. Translating gives CSAETTPGRANEQFF.

This clonotype occurred many times. The V and J genes are TRBV20-1 and TRBJ2-5; TRBD2 matches 8 bases. The CDR3 contains 15 residues. V dropped 0 bases and J dropped 2; count of bases not matched to a gene: 5. Germline V gives CDR1 DFQATT, CDR2 SNEGSKA (reference sequence). The CDR3 region has the DNA TGCAGTGCTAGAGACCGAGCGGGAGATCAAGAGACCCAGTACTTC. Its protein product is CSARDRAGDQETQYF.

This clonotype showed up just a few times. This chain links TRBV6-2 or TRBV6-3 with TRBJ1-5, with 11 bases matching TRBD1. With 6 bases clipped from V and 1 base from J, the junction kept 2 bases outside the gene matches. This CDR3 is 15 amino acids long. Germline V gene sequence: CDR1 MNHEY, CDR2 SVGEGT. The CDR3 sequence is CASRGQGASNQPQHF. In nucleotides, the CDR3 is TGTGCCAGCAGAGGACAGGGGGCAAGCAATCAGCCCCAGCATTTT.

In regard to this clonotype: Being one base from a much bigger clone, this may be a read error. The rearrangement links TRBV29-1 to TRBJ2-1; 9 nucleotides agree with TRBD1. The CDR3 covers 14 residues. J was trimmed by 0 bases and V by 6 bases; bases with no gene match: 3. CDR1 is SQVTM and CDR2 is ANQGSEA in the germline V gene. This chain's CDR3 is CSVPTGGSYNEQFF. In DNA form, the CDR3 reads TGCAGCGTACCGACAGGGGGCTCCTACAATGAGCAGTTCTTC.

This clonotype was seen many times. The V call is TRBV7-9, the J call TRBJ2-3; the match to TRBD2 covers 10 bases. V shed 3 bases and J 1 base; nucleotides not matched to a gene: 4. Per the germline V gene, CDR1 is SEHNR and CDR2 is FQNEAQ (reference sequence). The CDR3 has 16 amino acids. The CDR3 DNA reads TGTGCCAGCAGCTTGGGTCTAGCGGGGGGCACAGATACGCAGTATTTT. Amino acid sequence: CASSLGLAGGTDTQYF.